The 14 T cell receptor beta chains given below trace back to one sample, sequenced in a study of cytomegalovirus exposure and HLA in healthy donors. Primers included in the PCR were 60 Vbeta and 13 Jbeta primers. Sequencing used immunoSEQ multiplex PCR; TCRdb keeps in-frame clones, though not all of them. The table has 220,000 or so clones, about 70% seen once. The sample consisted of PBMCs. The origin of the receptors is a young woman in good health and CMV-seronegative.

This rearrangement joins TRBV7-9 to TRBJ2-1; 8 bases are shared with TRBD2. J gave up 5 bases and V 4 bases, and 7 bases lay outside the gene matches. Germline V gives CDR1 SEHNR, CDR2 FQNEAQ (reference sequence). This CDR3 comprises 15 residues. In DNA form, the CDR3 reads TGTGCCAGCAGCTACCCGGGACTAGATAACAATGAGCAGTTCTTC. This sequence encodes CASSYPGLDNNEQFF.

The genes are TRBV7-8 and TRBJ1-4; TRBD1 aligns across 7 bases. CDR1 is SGHVS and CDR2 is FQNEAQ in the germline V gene. The trim removed 0 bases at V and 6 bases at J, leaving 7 bases unmatched. This CDR3 is 16 amino acids long. The CDR3 loop reads CASSLARNRGDEKLFF. The CDR3 DNA reads as TGTGCCAGCAGCTTAGCCAGAAACAGGGGTGATGAAAAACTGTTTTTT.

This clone was counted only a few times. This chain links TRBV27 with TRBJ1-1; 7 nucleotides align to TRBD1. J gave up 6 bases and V 5 bases, and 0 bases lay outside the gene matches. CDR1 is MNHEY, CDR2 SMNVEV, per germline (reference sequence). This CDR3 has 11 residues. The CDR3 DNA is TGTGCCAGCAGTCAGGGGGCTGAAGCTTTCTTT. The encoded protein is CASSQGAEAFF.

The chain uses TRBV19 and TRBJ1-1; D unresolved. The V and J ends lost 0 bases and 3 bases respectively, with 5 bases between them. Germline V gene lookup returns CDR1 LNHDA and CDR2 SQIVND (reference sequence). CDR3 length: 13 amino acids. The CDR3 region is CASSIDPDTEAFF. The CDR3 DNA is TGTGCCAGTAGTATAGATCCCGACACTGAAGCTTTCTTT.

A single count supports this clone. The J gene is TRBJ2-3, the V gene TRBV10-1, with 9 positions matching TRBD2. In germline, CDR1 is WNHNN, CDR2 SYGVQD (reference sequence). With V trimmed by 1 base and J by 4 bases, 6 bases remained unmatched. CDR3 length equals 16 residues. The CDR3 DNA reads as TGCGCCAGCAGTGAGTGGGGTAGCGGGGGCCCAGATACGCAGTATTTT. It encodes CASSEWGSGGPDTQYF.

This clone was picked up a small number of times. J is TRBJ2-1 and V is TRBV7-2, with D possibly being TRBD2 (6 bases). The germline V gene encodes CDR1 SGHTA and CDR2 FQGNSA. The CDR3 consists of 15 residues. V was clipped by 3 bases and J by 7 bases, with 16 bases between them. The DNA for the CDR3 is TGTGCCAGCAGCTTGCGACTAGGGTCACGGAATGAGCAGTTCTTC. Encoded protein: CASSLRLGSRNEQFF.

The chain recombines TRBV7-6 with TRBJ1-2; TRBD1 agrees at 8 bases. This CDR3 has 13 amino acids. With V trimmed by 8 bases and J by 8 bases, 10 bases remained unmatched. Germline assignment: CDR1 SGHVS and CDR2 FNYEAQ. This chain's CDR3 is CASGRGQGSGYTF. The CDR3 DNA reads as TGTGCCAGCGGACGAGGACAGGGTAGCGGCTACACCTTC.

The chain links TRBV5-5 to TRBJ1-1; maybe TRBD1 (6 bases). Trimming cost V 2 bases and J 1 base, with 12 bases left between them. The V gene's germline CDR1 is SGHKS and CDR2 YYEKEE (reference sequence). This CDR3 contains 15 residues. For the CDR3, the DNA is TGTGCCAGCAGCTTATTATCGGGACAGAACACTGAAGCTTTCTTT. Amino acid sequence: CASSLLSGQNTEAFF.

The J gene is TRBJ2-3, the V gene TRBV18; D call uncertain. The V end lost 2 bases, the J end lost 2 bases, and 8 bases lay between the germline ends. The germline gives CDR1 KGHSH, CDR2 LQKENI. The length of the CDR3 is 14 residues. DNA of the CDR3: TGTGCCAGCTCACCATCCAGTCCCACAGATACGCAGTATTTT. Translating it yields CASSPSSPTDTQYF.

For this clone: One end of the junction is discordant with germline, which a read error may explain. This chain uses TRBV5-6 with TRBJ2-3; 13 nucleotides align to TRBD2. Germline V CDR1 and CDR2: SGHDT, YYEEEE. The CDR3 has 18 amino acids. In DNA form, the CDR3 reads TGTGCCAGCAGCTTAATCGGACTAGCGGGGGAGAGCACAGATACGCAATATTTT. This gives the protein CASSLIGLAGESTDTQYF.

The chain is built from TRBV7-6 and TRBJ2-2; D gene uncertain. Trimming removed 4 bases at V and 1 base at J, with 10 bases between. CDR1 and CDR2 from the germline V gene are SGHVS and FNYEAQ. The CDR3 consists of 15 residues. The CDR3 protein is CASSSRGRNTGELFF. For the CDR3, the DNA is TGTGCCAGCAGCTCAAGAGGCAGGAACACCGGGGAGCTGTTTTTT.

The chain employs TRBV27 and TRBJ2-1; 7 nucleotides line up with TRBD2. This CDR3 has 14 amino acids. Trimming took 2 bases from V and 2 from J; bases not matched to a gene: 0. Looked up from germline, CDR1 is MNHEY and CDR2 is SMNVEV (reference sequence). CDR3 nucleotide sequence: TGTGCCAGCAGTTTAAGCGGGGCCTACAATGAGCAGTTCTTC. Translated: CASSLSGAYNEQFF.

The V gene is TRBV6-5, the J gene TRBJ2-2, with TRBD1 as a possible D gene (5 bases). The germline V and J ends were trimmed by 5 bases and 7 bases, with 11 bases remaining between them. CDR1 is MNHEY and CDR2 is SVGAGI in the germline V gene. The CDR3 is 13 amino acids. CDR3 nucleotides: TGTGCCAGCAGTAACCAGGGAAACGGGGAGCTGTTTTTT. Encoded protein: CASSNQGNGELFF.

This clone turned up a few times. V gene TRBV11-1 combines with J gene TRBJ1-1; D is perhaps TRBD1 (5 bases). Trimming took off 5 bases at V and 1 base at J, with 14 bases between the two ends. CDR1 and CDR2 (germline): SGHAT, FQDESV (reference sequence). The CDR3 runs 15 residues. The CDR3 DNA follows: TGTGCCAGCAGCCCGCGGGGGGGGACGAACACTGAAGCTTTCTTT. Translating it yields CASSPRGGTNTEAFF.